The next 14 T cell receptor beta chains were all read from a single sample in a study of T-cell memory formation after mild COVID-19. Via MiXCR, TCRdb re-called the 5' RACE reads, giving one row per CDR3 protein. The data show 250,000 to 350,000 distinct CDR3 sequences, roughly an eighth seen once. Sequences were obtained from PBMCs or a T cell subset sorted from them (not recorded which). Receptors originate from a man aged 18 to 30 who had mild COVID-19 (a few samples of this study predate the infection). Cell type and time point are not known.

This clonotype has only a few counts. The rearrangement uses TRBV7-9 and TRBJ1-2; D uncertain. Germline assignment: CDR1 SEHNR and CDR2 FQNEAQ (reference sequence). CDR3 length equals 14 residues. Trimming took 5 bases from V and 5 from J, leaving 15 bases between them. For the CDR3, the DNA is TGTGCCAGCAGCCCTCGCGCAGTGGGTTATGGCTACACCTTC. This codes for CASSPRAVGYGYTF.

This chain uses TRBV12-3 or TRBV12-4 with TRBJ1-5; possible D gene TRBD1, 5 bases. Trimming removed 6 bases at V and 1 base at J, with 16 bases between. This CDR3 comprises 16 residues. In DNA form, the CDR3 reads TGTGCCAGCAGCCCGGACACTGCCTCAAGCAATCAGCCCCAGCATTTT. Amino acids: CASSPDTASSNQPQHF.

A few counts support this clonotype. CDR3 amino acids: CASSYWAGGGNTEAFF. CDR3 DNA sequence: TGTGCCAGCAGTTACTGGGCAGGGGGTGGGAACACTGAAGCTTTCTTT. The chain has TRBV6-5 and TRBJ1-1, with 7 positions matching TRBD1. Germline CDR1 and CDR2: MNHEY and SVGAGI. After removal of 1 base from V and 1 base from J, the junction contained 6 bases not matched to a gene. CDR3 length: 16 amino acids.

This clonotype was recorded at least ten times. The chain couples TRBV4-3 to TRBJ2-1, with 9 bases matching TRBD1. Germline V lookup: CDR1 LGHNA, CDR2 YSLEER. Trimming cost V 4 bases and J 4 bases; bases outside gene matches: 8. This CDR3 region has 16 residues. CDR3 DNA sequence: TGCGCCAGCAGCCCCAGAACCGGGACAGGGTACAATGAGCAGTTCTTC. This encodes CASSPRTGTGYNEQFF.

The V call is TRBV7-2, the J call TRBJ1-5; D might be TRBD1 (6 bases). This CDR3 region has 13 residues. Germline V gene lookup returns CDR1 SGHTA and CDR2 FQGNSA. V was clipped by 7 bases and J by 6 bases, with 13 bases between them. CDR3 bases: TGTGCCAGCACCCTAAGAGGGGGTCAGCCCCAGCATTTT. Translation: CASTLRGGQPQHF. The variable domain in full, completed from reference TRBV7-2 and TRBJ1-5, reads GAGVSQSPSNKVTEKGKDVELRCDPISGHTALYWYRQSLGQGLEFLIYFQGNSAPDKSGLPSDRFSAERTGGSVSTLTIQRTQQEDSAVYLCASTLRGGQPQHFGDGTRLSIL.

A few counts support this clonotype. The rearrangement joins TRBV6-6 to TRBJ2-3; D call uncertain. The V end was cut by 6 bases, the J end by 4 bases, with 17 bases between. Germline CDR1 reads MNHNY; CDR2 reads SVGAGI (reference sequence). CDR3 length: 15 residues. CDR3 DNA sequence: TGTGCCAGCAGCCCGCCTTTGCGTTGGGCAGATACGCAGTATTTT. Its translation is CASSPPLRWADTQYF.

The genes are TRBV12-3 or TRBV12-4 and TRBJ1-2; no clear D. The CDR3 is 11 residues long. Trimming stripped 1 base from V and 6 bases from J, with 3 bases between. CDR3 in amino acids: CASSLGNGYTF. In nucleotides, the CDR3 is TGTGCCAGCAGTTTAGGGAATGGCTACACCTTC.

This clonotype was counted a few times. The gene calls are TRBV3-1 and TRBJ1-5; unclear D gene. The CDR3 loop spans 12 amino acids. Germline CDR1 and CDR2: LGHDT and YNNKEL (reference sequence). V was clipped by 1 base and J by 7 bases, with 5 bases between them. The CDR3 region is CASSQAEQPQHF. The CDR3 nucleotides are TGTGCCAGCAGCCAAGCTGAGCAGCCCCAGCATTTT.

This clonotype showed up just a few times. The CDR3 DNA reads TGTGCCAGCAGCTTATCAGCGACAGGGGACGAGACCCAGTACTTC. Translation gives CASSLSATGDETQYF. This chain joins TRBV11-2 and TRBJ2-5, with 8 nucleotides matching TRBD1. This CDR3 has 15 amino acids. The V segment lost 2 bases and the J segment 5 bases; nucleotides outside the gene matches: 7. The V gene's germline CDR1 is SGHAT and CDR2 FQNNGV.

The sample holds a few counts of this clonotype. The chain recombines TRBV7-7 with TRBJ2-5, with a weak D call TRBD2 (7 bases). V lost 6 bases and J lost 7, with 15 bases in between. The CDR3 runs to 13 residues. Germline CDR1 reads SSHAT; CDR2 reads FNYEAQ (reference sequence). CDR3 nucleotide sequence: TGTGCCAGCAGGGGGGGGCCCTTGGGGACCCAGTACTTC. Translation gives CASRGGPLGTQYF.

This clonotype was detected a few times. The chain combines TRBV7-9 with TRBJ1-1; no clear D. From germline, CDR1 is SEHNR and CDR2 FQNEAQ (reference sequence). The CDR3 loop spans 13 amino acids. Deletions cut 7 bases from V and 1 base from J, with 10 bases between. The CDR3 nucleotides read TGTGCCAGCACCTACGGACGGAACACTGAAGCTTTCTTT. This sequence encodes CASTYGRNTEAFF.

The CDR3 here is CASSPREVAGELFF. DNA for the CDR3: TGTGCCAGCAGCCCCCGGGAGGTGGCCGGGGAGCTGTTTTTT. The rearrangement joins TRBV7-9 to TRBJ2-2, with TRBD2 matching over 7 bases. The germline gives CDR1 SEHNR, CDR2 FQNEAQ (reference sequence). The J segment lost 6 bases and the V segment lost 5 bases, leaving 6 bases of the junction unmatched. This CDR3 has 14 amino acids.

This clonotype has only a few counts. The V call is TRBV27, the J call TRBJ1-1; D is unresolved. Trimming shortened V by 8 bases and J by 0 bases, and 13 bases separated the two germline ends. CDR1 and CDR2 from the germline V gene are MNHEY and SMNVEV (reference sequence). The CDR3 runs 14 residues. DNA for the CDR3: TGTGCCAGCTCGCGTCACCTAGTGAACACTGAAGCTTTCTTT. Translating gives CASSRHLVNTEAFF.

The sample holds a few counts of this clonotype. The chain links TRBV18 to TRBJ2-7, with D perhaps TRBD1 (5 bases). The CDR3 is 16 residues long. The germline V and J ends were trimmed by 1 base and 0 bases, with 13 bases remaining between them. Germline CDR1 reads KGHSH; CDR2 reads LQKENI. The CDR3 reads CASSPQDNSYSYEQYF. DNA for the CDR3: TGTGCCAGCTCACCACAGGACAACAGTTACTCCTACGAGCAGTACTTC.